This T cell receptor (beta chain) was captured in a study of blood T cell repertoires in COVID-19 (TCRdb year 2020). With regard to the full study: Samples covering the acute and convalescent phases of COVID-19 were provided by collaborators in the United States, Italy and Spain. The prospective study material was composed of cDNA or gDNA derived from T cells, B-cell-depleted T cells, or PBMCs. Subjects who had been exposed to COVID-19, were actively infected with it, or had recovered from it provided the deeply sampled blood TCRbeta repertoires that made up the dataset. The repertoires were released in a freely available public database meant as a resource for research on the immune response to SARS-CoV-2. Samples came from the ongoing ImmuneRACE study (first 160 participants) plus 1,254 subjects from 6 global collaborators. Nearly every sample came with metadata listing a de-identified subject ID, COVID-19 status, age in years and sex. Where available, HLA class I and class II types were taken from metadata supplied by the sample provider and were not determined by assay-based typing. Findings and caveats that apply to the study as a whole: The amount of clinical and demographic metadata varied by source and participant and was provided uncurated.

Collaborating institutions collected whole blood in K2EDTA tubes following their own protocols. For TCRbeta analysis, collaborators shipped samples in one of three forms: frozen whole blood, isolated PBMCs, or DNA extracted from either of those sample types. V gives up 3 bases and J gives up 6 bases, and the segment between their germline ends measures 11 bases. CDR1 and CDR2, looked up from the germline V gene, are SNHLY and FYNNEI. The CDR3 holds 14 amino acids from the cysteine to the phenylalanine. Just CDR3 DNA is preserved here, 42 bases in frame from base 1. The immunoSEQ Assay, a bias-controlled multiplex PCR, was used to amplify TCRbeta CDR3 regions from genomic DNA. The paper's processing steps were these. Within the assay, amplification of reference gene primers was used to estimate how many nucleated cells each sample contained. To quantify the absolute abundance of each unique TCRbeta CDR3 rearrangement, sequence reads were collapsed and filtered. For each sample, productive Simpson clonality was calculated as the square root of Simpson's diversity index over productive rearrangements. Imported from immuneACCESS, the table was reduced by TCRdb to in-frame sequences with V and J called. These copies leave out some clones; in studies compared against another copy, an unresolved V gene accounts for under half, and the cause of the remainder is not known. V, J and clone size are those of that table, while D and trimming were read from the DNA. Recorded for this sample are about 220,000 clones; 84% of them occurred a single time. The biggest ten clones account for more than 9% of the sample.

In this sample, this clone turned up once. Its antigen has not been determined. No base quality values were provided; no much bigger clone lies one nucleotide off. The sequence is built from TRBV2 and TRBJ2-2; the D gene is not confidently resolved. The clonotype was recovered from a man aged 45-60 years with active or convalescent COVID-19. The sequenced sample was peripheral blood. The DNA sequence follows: TGTGCCAGCAGTGAGAGGCCTTGGCCCGGGGAGCTGTTTTTT. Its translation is CASSERPWPGELFF.